This record covers a single TCR beta chain. This same CDR3 is encoded by further DNA sequences in the sample. Measured with immunoSEQ multiplex PCR; TCRdb has only the in-frame clones, and not every one. The sample consists of tens of thousands of clones, roughly 91% of them appearing once. This sample stems from a study of T cell changes during pregnancy in multiple sclerosis. Trimming stripped 3 bases from V and 1 base from J, with 10 bases between. The V gene's germline CDR1 is SNHLY and CDR2 FYNNEI. The CDR3 runs 14 residues. The sequence derives from a female donor with multiple sclerosis, enrolled in a pregnancy study. The sample consisted of peripheral blood, taken in the third trimester of pregnancy. The chain combines TRBV2 with TRBJ2-7, with D possibly matching TRBD2 (6 bases). The CDR3: CASSDQGLSYEQYF. The CDR3 DNA reads TGTGCCAGCAGTGATCAGGGACTTTCCTACGAGCAGTACTTC.